The subject of this entry is one T cell receptor beta chain. The data were obtained in a study of STAT5B mutations in CD4+ large granular lymphocyte leukemia. CDR3 length: 13 amino acids. Germline V gene sequence: CDR1 WNHNN, CDR2 SYGVQD (reference sequence). V was clipped by 0 bases and J by 5 bases, with 7 bases between them. Sequencing used immunoSEQ multiplex PCR; TCRdb keeps in-frame clones, though not all of them. The sample records about 30,000 clones, approximately 74% being singletons. This chain uses TRBV10-1 with TRBJ2-5; no reliable D call. The TCR sequence derives from a human donor in good health. Sequenced material: CD4+ T cells from blood buffy coats. The CDR3 is CASSESGTETQYF. DNA for the CDR3: TGCGCCAGCAGTGAGTCTGGTACTGAGACCCAGTACTTC.